The source of this TCR beta chain is a study of beta chain features in type 1 diabetes. Study at large: Over 85,000,000 sorted cells were examined across all samples.

This clone has just a few counts. V dropped 6 bases and J dropped 0 bases, with 7 bases sitting between them. Germline V gives CDR1 ENHRY, CDR2 SYGVKD. The CDR3 covers 13 residues. Expressed TCRB transcripts were sequenced because the entire RNA isolate underwent reverse transcription. Measured with immunoSEQ multiplex PCR; TCRdb has only the in-frame clones, and not every one. Among under 950,000 clones, about 17% were seen once, and the ten largest hold around 0.02%. The material sequenced was naive CD4+ T cells from blood. The chain has TRBV10-3 and TRBJ2-3; D may be TRBD2 (6 bases). The receptor comes from a woman aged 18-30 years in good health. CDR3 sequence: CAIRGLSTDTQYF. Here the CDR3 DNA reads TGTGCCATCAGGGGACTGAGCACAGATACGCAGTATTTT.